This T cell receptor beta chain was captured in a study of blood T cell repertoires in COVID-19. Across the whole study: Samples representing acute and convalescent COVID-19 were sourced from the United States, Italy and Spain. PBMCs, B-cell-depleted T cells, or T cells were the source of the cDNA or gDNA that made up the material.

Trimming pared 7 bases from V and 0 bases from J, leaving 13 bases between. The CDR3 is 16 amino acids. The germline CDR1 and CDR2 sequences are LNHDA and SQIVND (reference sequence). Clinical history as reported by participants underpinned cohort assignment. In the authors' workflow: Quantification of nucleated cells was approximated via reference gene primer amplification. Clones were sequenced by immunoSEQ multiplex PCR, and TCRdb holds only the in-frame ones, with some missing. The V and J calls and clone size are taken from that table; D and trimming were inferred from the DNA. The sample yields over 120,000 clones, roughly 89% seen once. This clone was seen once.

Sequencing was done on a sample of PBMCs or T cells enriched from blood (not recorded which). The V and J genes are TRBV19 and TRBJ1-6; D possibly corresponds to TRBD1 (6 bases). This receptor was taken from a man aged 45 to 65 who had recovered from COVID-19. CDR3 bases: TGTGCCAGTAACGACAGGCGAAGCTCCTATAATTCACCCCTCCACTTT. This codes for CASNDRRSSYNSPLHF.